A single sample gave rise to the 5 T cell receptor beta chains below, sequenced in a study of T cells in Graves' hyperthyroidism and ophthalmopathy. RNA transcripts provided the source from which TCR beta CDR3 regions were amplified. The HTBI set primed first-round TCR CDR3 RT-PCR. TCRdb reanalysed the multiplex PCR reads using MiXCR and keeps one entry per CDR3 protein. The sample lists 550,000 to 600,000 distinct CDR3 sequences, around 45% occurring once. Sequences were obtained from peripheral blood or thyroid tissue (not recorded which). These receptors were obtained from an adult woman with Graves' disease, either hyperthyroidism or ophthalmopathy (not recorded which).

This clonotype was recorded once. Here the CDR3 reads CASSPAGLAGIYEQYF. In nucleotides, the CDR3 is TGTGCCAGCAGCCCAGCGGGCCTAGCGGGGATCTACGAGCAGTACTTC. The rearrangement links TRBV7-9 to TRBJ2-7; 9 bases map to TRBD2. Per germline, CDR1 SEHNR and CDR2 FQNEAQ (reference sequence). V gave up 5 bases and J gave up 3 bases; unmatched junction bases: 11. The CDR3 loop spans 16 amino acids.

This clonotype showed up many times. The CDR3 sequence is CSVGQGRLYEQYF. The CDR3 DNA follows: TGCAGCGTTGGACAGGGGCGCCTCTACGAGCAGTACTTC. The V gene is TRBV29-1, the J gene TRBJ2-7, with 8 bases lining up with TRBD1. The CDR3 extends over 13 amino acids. The germline V gene has CDR1 SQVTM and CDR2 ANQGSEA. J lost 3 bases, V lost 4 bases, and 5 bases had no gene match.

There are many counts of this clonotype. The V gene is TRBV5-1, the J gene TRBJ1-5, with a possible D match to TRBD1 (5 bases). The CDR3 runs 15 residues. Germline CDR1 reads SGHRS; CDR2 reads YFSETQ. Trimming stripped 4 bases from V and 0 bases from J, with 11 bases between. The CDR3 reads CASSPGTTSNQPQHF. In DNA form, the CDR3 reads TGCGCCAGCAGCCCCGGGACTACTAGCAATCAGCCCCAGCATTTT. Full variable domain (remainder filled in from reference TRBV5-1 and TRBJ1-5): KAGVTQTPRYLIKTRGQQVTLSCSPISGHRSVSWYQQTPGQGLQFLFEYFSETQRNKGNFPGRFSGRQFSNSRSEMNVSTLELGDSALYLCASSPGTTSNQPQHFGDGTRLSIL.

The genes are TRBV7-8 and TRBJ1-5; D possibly corresponds to TRBD1 (5 bases). The V end lost 6 bases, the J end lost 11 bases, and 23 bases lay between the germline ends. This CDR3 region has 15 residues. Per germline, CDR1 SGHVS and CDR2 FQNEAQ. DNA for the CDR3: TGTGCCAGCAGTCGAAACCCCGGGGCACAAGAGACCCAGCATTTT. This gives the protein CASSRNPGAQETQHF.

The chain has TRBV10-3 and TRBJ2-2, with TRBD2 matching 7 bases. Germline CDR1 is ENHRY and CDR2 is SYGVKD. The CDR3 sequence is 14 residues long. The trim removed 7 bases at V and 1 base at J, leaving 3 bases unmatched. CDR3 sequence (DNA): TGTGCCATCACTAGCGGCATGAACACCGGGGAGCTGTTTTTT. Translated: CAITSGMNTGELFF.